The 30 T cell receptor beta chains given below trace back to one sample, sequenced in a study of blood T cell repertoires in COVID-19. Clones were sequenced by immunoSEQ multiplex PCR, and TCRdb holds only the in-frame ones, with some missing. This sample carries around 300,000 clones, about 87% of them seen once, and the ten largest clones take around 3%. Material: PBMCs or T cells enriched from blood (not recorded which). The receptors were gathered from a woman aged 45-60 years who had recovered from COVID-19.

This sequence joins TRBV4-1 and TRBJ2-3, with 7 bases matching TRBD2. The germline V gene has CDR1 MGHRA and CDR2 YSYEKL. The CDR3 totals 17 residues. Germline trimming cut 0 bases from V and 0 bases from J; bases unmatched to any gene: 6. The CDR3 loop is CASSQESTSDSTDTQYF. The DNA for the CDR3 is TGCGCCAGCAGCCAAGAATCCACTAGCGATAGCACAGATACGCAGTATTTT.

This chain links TRBV18 with TRBJ2-1; maybe TRBD2 (6 bases). Germline lookup yields CDR1 KGHSH and CDR2 LQKENI. Trimming took off 0 bases at V and 6 bases at J, with 15 bases between the two ends. The CDR3 is made up of 16 amino acids. CDR3 loop: CASSPPPSEKFNEQFF. CDR3 DNA: TGTGCCAGCTCACCACCCCCTAGCGAGAAGTTCAATGAGCAGTTCTTC. Supplemented by reference TRBV18 and TRBJ2-1, the full variable domain reads NAGVMQNPRHLVRRRGQEARLRCSPMKGHSHVYWYRQLPEEGLKFMVYLQKENIIDESGMPKERFSAEFPKEGPSILRIQQVVRGDSAAYFCASSPPPSEKFNEQFFGPGTRLTVL.

The chain combines TRBV28 with TRBJ1-2, with D perhaps TRBD1 (6 bases). V lost 10 bases, J lost 1 base, and 19 bases lay in between. This CDR3 comprises 15 residues. Germline V gene sequence: CDR1 MDHEN, CDR2 SYDVKM. CDR3 sequence (DNA): TGTGCCACTCCGTCCGAGGGGGGGCTTAACTATGGCTACACCTTC. Protein: CATPSEGGLNYGYTF.

This clone appeared a few times. This chain links TRBV28 with TRBJ1-2, with 8 bases fitting TRBD1. The CDR3 covers 14 residues. J gave up 2 bases and V 7 bases, and 6 bases lay outside the gene matches. The V gene's germline CDR1 is MDHEN and CDR2 SYDVKM. CDR3 DNA: TGTGCCAGCACTAGACAGGGGATGAACTATGGCTACACCTTC. This encodes CASTRQGMNYGYTF.

The count of this clone is one. The CDR3 region is CASSAGGGEETQYF. CDR3 nucleotides: TGCGCCAGCAGCGCTGGAGGGGGGGAAGAGACCCAGTACTTC. The V call is TRBV5-1, the J call TRBJ2-5; TRBD2 is a possible D gene (7 bases). Germline-derived CDR1 and CDR2 are SGHRS and YFSETQ. The germline V and J ends were trimmed by 4 bases and 3 bases, with 13 bases remaining between them. The CDR3 contains 14 residues.

The chain employs TRBV11-2 and TRBJ1-4, with TRBD1 matching over 7 bases. The CDR3 has 18 residues. With 5 bases clipped from V and 5 bases from J, the junction kept 17 bases outside the gene matches. In germline, CDR1 is SGHAT, CDR2 FQNNGV. The DNA for the CDR3 is TGTGCCAGCAGCCCCCGACAGGGAGGTGAGAGGTGGAATGAAAAACTGTTTTTT. Its translation: CASSPRQGGERWNEKLFF.

Only a few counts were recorded for this clone. The V gene is TRBV7-8, the J gene TRBJ1-1, with a weak D call TRBD1 (6 bases). Germline V CDR1 and CDR2: SGHVS, FQNEAQ. Trimming left V 3 bases short and J 6 bases short, with 11 bases between. This CDR3 is 13 amino acids long. Here the CDR3 reads CASSFRGAPEAFF. CDR3 DNA sequence: TGTGCCAGCAGCTTTCGGGGGGCCCCTGAAGCTTTCTTT.

The chain combines TRBV14 with TRBJ1-2, with D maybe TRBD1 (6 bases). V was pared by 1 base and J by 6 bases, with 15 bases between. CDR3 length: 15 residues. Germline lookup yields CDR1 SGHDN and CDR2 FVKESK. The CDR3 sequence: CASSQAVHREDGYTF. The CDR3 coding sequence is TGTGCCAGCAGCCAAGCGGTGCACAGGGAAGATGGCTACACCTTC.

The rearrangement joins TRBV7-8 to TRBJ2-3; 11 bases are shared with TRBD2. V shed 4 bases and J 0 bases; nucleotides not matched to a gene: 15. Looked up from germline, CDR1 is SGHVS and CDR2 is FQNEAQ. This CDR3 comprises 20 residues. The CDR3 nucleotides read TGTGCCAGCAGCTCCCTTAGGTTTTTAGCGGGAGGGGTGAGCACAGATACGCAGTATTTT. It codes for CASSSLRFLAGGVSTDTQYF.

The chain has TRBV11-2 and TRBJ2-3; 9 nucleotides match TRBD1. The V gene's germline CDR1 is SGHAT and CDR2 FQNNGV. V shed 1 base and J 0 bases; nucleotides not matched to a gene: 2. CDR3 length equals 16 residues. This chain's CDR3 is CASSLGQGVSTDTQYF. In DNA form, the CDR3 reads TGTGCCAGCAGCTTAGGACAGGGGGTTAGCACAGATACGCAGTATTTT.

This chain links TRBV28 with TRBJ1-2, with 7 bases matching TRBD1. The CDR3 is made up of 13 amino acids. V shed 6 bases and J 8 bases; nucleotides not matched to a gene: 9. Looked up from germline, CDR1 is MDHEN and CDR2 is SYDVKM. The CDR3 DNA follows: TGTGCCAGCAGATCTCCAGGGGGTTGGGGCTACACCTTC. Protein: CASRSPGGWGYTF.

The chain couples TRBV6-5 to TRBJ2-7; D call uncertain. Germline V gene lookup returns CDR1 MNHEY and CDR2 SVGAGI. The CDR3 consists of 15 residues. Trimming removed 6 bases from V and 1 base from J, with 16 bases in between. CDR3 protein: CASSISLARSYEQYF. In DNA, the CDR3 is TGTGCCAGCAGCATTTCCCTGGCTAGGTCCTACGAGCAGTACTTC.

The chain joins TRBV4-2 to TRBJ1-1; maybe TRBD1 (6 bases). The CDR3 loop spans 21 amino acids. Per the germline V gene, CDR1 is LGHNA and CDR2 is YNFKEQ. V lost 1 base and J lost 9, with 36 bases in between. DNA for the CDR3: TGTGCCAGCAGCCAAGTAGTGGCAGGGGCGACTACCAATCCCAACCTGTATAAAGCTTTCTTT. Translated, it gives CASSQVVAGATTNPNLYKAFF.

The rearrangement joins TRBV13 to TRBJ2-7, with D possibly matching TRBD1 (6 bases). V lost 4 bases to trimming and J lost 2 bases, with 18 bases between them. This CDR3 is 16 amino acids long. Germline V lookup: CDR1 PRHDT, CDR2 FYEKMQ (reference sequence). CDR3 region: CASSSSRQGLTYEQYF. CDR3 bases: TGTGCCAGCAGCTCCTCCCGGCAGGGGCTGACCTACGAGCAGTACTTC. Complete variable domain (other parts from reference TRBV13 and TRBJ2-7): AAGVIQSPRHLIKEKRETATLKCYPIPRHDTVYWYQQGPGQDPQFLISFYEKMQSDKGSIPDRFSAQQFSDYHSELNMSSLELGDSALYFCASSSSRQGLTYEQYFGPGTRLTVT.

This sequence joins TRBV30 and TRBJ2-3; D is unclear. Germline-derived CDR1 and CDR2 are GTSNPN and SVGIG (reference sequence). The CDR3 sequence is 15 residues long. Trimming took 2 bases from V and 0 from J, leaving 12 bases between them. The CDR3: CAWSRTITSTDTQYF. For the CDR3, the DNA is TGTGCCTGGAGTCGAACTATAACTAGCACAGATACGCAGTATTTT.

The V call is TRBV6-5, the J call TRBJ1-1; tentatively, D is TRBD1 (5 bases). The CDR3 is 15 residues long. V was shortened by 6 bases and J by 4 bases, with 18 bases between the two germline ends. The germline V gene encodes CDR1 MNHEY and CDR2 SVGAGI. DNA of the CDR3: TGTGCCAGCAGGCGCCCGGGGGTTAGGGGCACTGAAGCTTTCTTT. Translating it yields CASRRPGVRGTEAFF.

The chain has TRBV24-1 and TRBJ2-1; 13 bases line up with TRBD2. The CDR3 consists of 16 residues. The germline gives CDR1 KGHDR, CDR2 SFDVKD. Losses at the gene ends were 5 bases for V and 7 bases for J; bases not matched to a gene: 7. CDR3 DNA sequence: TGTGCCACCAGTGTGTCGGGGACTAGCGGGAAGAATGAGCAGTTCTTC. Translation gives CATSVSGTSGKNEQFF.

The V call is TRBV4-1, the J call TRBJ2-1; 10 bases are a match to TRBD1. The J segment lost 3 bases and the V segment lost 2 bases, leaving 1 base of the junction unmatched. Germline loops: CDR1 MGHRA, CDR2 YSYEKL. This CDR3 comprises 15 residues. CDR3 DNA: TGCGCCAGCAGCCAACGGACAGGGGGCTACAATGAGCAGTTCTTC. This gives the protein CASSQRTGGYNEQFF.

This clone was seen more than once but under ten times. The chain couples TRBV27 to TRBJ2-1, with 9 nucleotides matching TRBD2. Germline values: CDR1 MNHEY, CDR2 SMNVEV (reference sequence). V trimming: 1 base; J trimming: 9 bases; junction bases outside the gene matches: 10. The CDR3 has 16 amino acids. The CDR3 sequence: CASSLWASGMFSEQFF. The CDR3, as DNA: TGTGCCAGCAGTTTATGGGCTAGCGGGATGTTTAGTGAGCAGTTCTTC.

The rearrangement joins TRBV28 to TRBJ1-1; D is undetermined. The CDR3 length is 13 residues. Germline V gene sequence: CDR1 MDHEN, CDR2 SYDVKM. V dropped 6 bases and J dropped 5 bases, with 13 bases sitting between them. CDR3: CASSVAGRTEAFF. The DNA of the CDR3 is TGTGCCAGCAGCGTTGCGGGTAGAACTGAAGCTTTCTTT.

The genes are TRBV5-1 and TRBJ1-3; a possible D gene is TRBD1 (6 bases). CDR3 length equals 17 residues. Germline loops: CDR1 SGHRS, CDR2 YFSETQ. Trimming removed 0 bases from V and 1 base from J, with 14 bases in between. The CDR3 region has the DNA TGCGCCAGCAGCTTGGCCTCGAACAGGGTTTCTGGAAACACCATATATTTT. Protein product: CASSLASNRVSGNTIYF.

The chain uses TRBV28 and TRBJ2-2; TRBD2 agrees at 10 bases. Unmatched junction bases numbered 12, after V lost 8 bases and J lost 6 bases. The germline V gene has CDR1 MDHEN and CDR2 SYDVKM. The CDR3 totals 16 residues. The CDR3 nucleotides read TGTGCCAGCGGAAATGGGCCTAGCGGGAGTCCCGGGGAGCTGTTTTTT. Its translation is CASGNGPSGSPGELFF.

This chain uses TRBV6-5 with TRBJ2-3, with D possibly matching TRBD2 (6 bases). V shed 5 bases and J shed 8 bases, with 11 bases lying between them. This CDR3 spans 12 amino acids. Germline V CDR1 and CDR2: MNHEY, SVGAGI. The CDR3 nucleotides are TGTGCCAGCAGTACTAGCTCTGGTACGCAGTATTTT. Encoded protein: CASSTSSGTQYF.

This chain connects TRBV18 to TRBJ2-2, with 7 nucleotides matching TRBD1. The V gene's germline CDR1 is KGHSH and CDR2 LQKENI. V dropped 3 bases and J dropped 7; count of bases not matched to a gene: 5. The CDR3 loop spans 14 amino acids. For the CDR3, the DNA is TGTGCCAGCTCACCCGGGACAGCCGGCGGGGAGCTGTTTTTT. It yields the protein CASSPGTAGGELFF.

The chain joins TRBV28 to TRBJ2-1; D may be TRBD2 (6 bases). Germline CDR1 and CDR2: MDHEN and SYDVKM. V lost 3 bases to trimming and J lost 8 bases, with 14 bases between them. There are 14 residues in the CDR3. The CDR3 reads CASSFGGSQDEQFF. Written as DNA, the CDR3 is TGTGCCAGCAGTTTTGGGGGGAGCCAGGATGAGCAGTTCTTC.

V gene TRBV5-1 combines with J gene TRBJ2-3, with D possibly TRBD2 on 5 matching bases. Between the trimmed V and J ends, which lost 3 bases and 2 bases, there was a span of 10 bases. From germline, CDR1 is SGHRS and CDR2 YFSETQ. This CDR3 has 14 amino acids. The CDR3 sequence: CASSYSVPTDTQYF. Here the CDR3 DNA reads TGCGCCAGCAGCTATAGCGTGCCCACAGATACGCAGTATTTT.

This chain uses TRBV4-2 with TRBJ2-1, with a weak D call TRBD2 (7 bases). Germline values: CDR1 LGHNA, CDR2 YNFKEQ. The CDR3 contains 16 residues. The germline V and J ends were trimmed by 1 base and 7 bases, with 17 bases remaining between them. CDR3 DNA sequence: TGTGCCAGCAGCCAAGGTTTCGGGACTACAGGGAATGAGCAGTTCTTC. Translation gives CASSQGFGTTGNEQFF.

The rearrangement links TRBV2 to TRBJ1-4; a weak D match, TRBD1 (6 bases). The germline V gene encodes CDR1 SNHLY and CDR2 FYNNEI. This CDR3 spans 15 amino acids. Trimming removed 2 bases at V and 2 bases at J, with 9 bases between. The CDR3 DNA follows: TGTGCCAGCAGTGAAATCAGGGGCACTAATGAAAAACTGTTTTTT. As protein: CASSEIRGTNEKLFF.

The CDR3 reads CASSTGTGGGTDTQYF. CDR3 nucleotide sequence: TGTGCCAGCAGCACCGGGACAGGGGGCGGCACAGATACGCAGTATTTT. The chain is built from TRBV11-3 and TRBJ2-3, with 12 bases that match TRBD1. The CDR3 runs 16 residues. Germline loops: CDR1 SGHNT, CDR2 YENEEA. Unmatched junction bases numbered 4, after V lost 5 bases and J lost 1 base. Filled out from reference TRBV11-3 and TRBJ2-3, the complete variable domain reads EAGVVQSPRYKIIEKKQPVAFWCNPISGHNTLYWYLQNLGQGPELLIRYENEEAVDDSQLPKDRFSAERLKGVDSTLKIQPAELGDSAVYLCASSTGTGGGTDTQYFGPGTRLTVL.

The chain couples TRBV6-5 to TRBJ1-5, with D unclear. The CDR3 contains 13 residues. Trimming cost V 6 bases and J 4 bases, with 10 bases left between them. Germline CDR1 reads MNHEY; CDR2 reads SVGAGI. Written as DNA, the CDR3 is TGTGCCAGCAGACGAGACACAAATCAGCCCCAGCATTTT. This encodes CASRRDTNQPQHF.